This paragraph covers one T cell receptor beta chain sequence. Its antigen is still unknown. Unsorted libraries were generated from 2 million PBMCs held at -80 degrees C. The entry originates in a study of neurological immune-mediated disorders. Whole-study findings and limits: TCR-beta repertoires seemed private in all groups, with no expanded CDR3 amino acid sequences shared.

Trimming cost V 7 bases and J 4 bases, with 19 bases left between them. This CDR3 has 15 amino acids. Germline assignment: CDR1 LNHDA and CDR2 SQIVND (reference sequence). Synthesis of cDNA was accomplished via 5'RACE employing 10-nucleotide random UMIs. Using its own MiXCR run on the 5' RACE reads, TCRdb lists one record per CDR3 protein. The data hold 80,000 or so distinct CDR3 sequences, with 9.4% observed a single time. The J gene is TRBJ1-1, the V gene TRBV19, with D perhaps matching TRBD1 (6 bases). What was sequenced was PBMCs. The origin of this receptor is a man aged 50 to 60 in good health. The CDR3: CASILPGEGGTEAFF. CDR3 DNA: TGTGCCAGTATTCTCCCAGGGGAGGGTGGCACTGAAGCTTTCTTT. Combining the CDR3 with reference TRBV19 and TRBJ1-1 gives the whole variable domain DGGITQSPKYLFRKEGQNVTLSCEQNLNHDAMYWYRQDPGQGLRLIYYSQIVNDFQKGDIAEGYSVSREKKESFPLTVTSAQKNPTAFYLCASILPGEGGTEAFFGQGTRLTVV.